The 25 T cell receptor beta chains below come from one sample, sequenced in a study of blood T cell repertoires in COVID-19. TCRdb's copy holds only in-frame clones and misses some; the assay was immunoSEQ multiplex PCR. Of around 180,000 clones in the sample, about 85% are singletons; the top ten hold 6.9%. Specimen: peripheral blood. The origin of the receptors is a man older than 75 with COVID-19, enrolled during active disease.

This clone was detected ten times or more. The chain carries TRBV7-3 and TRBJ2-2; 7 bases match TRBD2. Germline assignment: CDR1 SGHTA and CDR2 FQGTGA. This CDR3 region has 15 residues. Trimming cost V 3 bases and J 6 bases; bases outside gene matches: 7. CDR3 in amino acids: CASSFGGGSAGELFF. In nucleotides, the CDR3 is TGTGCCAGCAGCTTCGGCGGGGGTTCCGCCGGGGAGCTGTTTTTT. Combining the CDR3 with reference TRBV7-3 and TRBJ2-2 gives the whole variable domain GAGVSQTPSNKVTEKGKYVELRCDPISGHTALYWYRQSLGQGPEFLIYFQGTGAADDSGLPNDRFFAVRPEGSVSTLKIQRTERGDSAVYLCASSFGGGSAGELFFGEGSRLTVL.

J is TRBJ1-1 and V is TRBV5-6; no clear D gene. This CDR3 spans 15 amino acids. CDR1 is SGHDT, CDR2 YYEEEE, per germline. Trimming took off 6 bases at V and 6 bases at J, with 21 bases between the two ends. CDR3 amino acids: CASNKISNPAAEAFF. As DNA, the CDR3 is TGTGCCAGCAACAAAATCAGTAACCCTGCCGCTGAAGCTTTCTTT.

V is TRBV5-6 and J is TRBJ1-1, with D unclear. CDR1 is SGHDT, CDR2 YYEEEE, per germline. The V and J ends lost 1 base and 4 bases respectively, with 11 bases between them. This CDR3 spans 14 amino acids. The CDR3 here is CASSLHGSGTEAFF. For the CDR3, the DNA is TGTGCCAGCAGCTTGCATGGGAGTGGCACTGAAGCTTTCTTT.

The V and J genes are TRBV2 and TRBJ2-7; the match to TRBD1 covers 8 bases. Germline V gene data show CDR1 as SNHLY and CDR2 as FYNNEI. The V segment lost 8 bases and the J segment 7 bases; nucleotides outside the gene matches: 7. CDR3 length: 12 amino acids. The CDR3 coding sequence is TGTGCCAGCGCGGACAGGGCAGGGGAGCAGTACTTC. This sequence encodes CASADRAGEQYF.

This clone was seen just once. The chain is built from TRBV5-4 and TRBJ1-6; 9 nucleotides agree with TRBD1. CDR3 length: 13 amino acids. Germline V gene data show CDR1 as SGHNT and CDR2 as YYREEE (reference sequence). V lost 4 bases and J lost 10; bases outside the gene matches: 3. CDR3 sequence reads: CASSRTGGSPLHF. DNA for the CDR3: TGTGCCAGCAGCCGAACAGGGGGCTCACCCCTCCACTTT.

The chain has TRBV27 and TRBJ1-3; tentative D call: TRBD1 (6 bases). In germline, CDR1 is MNHEY, CDR2 SMNVEV (reference sequence). Trimming cost V 2 bases and J 4 bases, with 12 bases left between them. The CDR3 contains 15 residues. This chain's CDR3 is CASSLAGVIGNTIYF. CDR3 nucleotide sequence: TGTGCCAGCAGTTTAGCAGGGGTGATCGGAAACACCATATATTTT.

The CDR3 spells CASSLLQGGGRNTIYF. CDR3 DNA sequence: TGTGCCAGCAGTTTACTACAGGGGGGTGGTAGAAACACCATATATTTT. The chain joins TRBV28 to TRBJ1-3, with 8 positions matching TRBD1. In germline, CDR1 is MDHEN, CDR2 SYDVKM. V lost 2 bases and J lost 5; bases outside the gene matches: 8. The CDR3 consists of 16 residues.

The chain has TRBV10-1 and TRBJ2-7; D might be TRBD2 (5 bases). The CDR3 spans 13 residues. V was clipped by 5 bases and J by 4 bases, with 12 bases between them. CDR1 is WNHNN and CDR2 is SYGVQD in the germline V gene (reference sequence). DNA of the CDR3: TGCGCCAGCAGTCGAAGCGGAGCTTACGAGCAGTACTTC. Protein: CASSRSGAYEQYF.

V gene TRBV9 combines with J gene TRBJ2-1; D is perhaps TRBD2 (6 bases). V was pared by 3 bases and J by 4 bases, with 14 bases between. This CDR3 region has 15 residues. Per germline, CDR1 SGDLS and CDR2 YYNGEE. The CDR3 region is CASSAPGLNYNEQFF. The CDR3 DNA follows: TGTGCCAGCAGCGCACCGGGACTTAATTACAATGAGCAGTTCTTC.

V and J are TRBV6-1 and TRBJ1-1, with TRBD1 as a possible D gene (6 bases). Germline-derived CDR1 and CDR2 are MNHNS and SASEGT. V was clipped by 3 bases and J by 6 bases, with 8 bases between them. This CDR3 spans 12 amino acids. This CDR3 reads CASSDRGSEAFF. The DNA for the CDR3 is TGTGCCAGCAGTGACAGGGGATCTGAAGCTTTCTTT.

V is TRBV2 and J is TRBJ1-5; TRBD1 is a possible D gene (6 bases). CDR1 is SNHLY, CDR2 FYNNEI, per germline. The ends were cut back, 4 bases at V and 4 bases at J, with 17 bases in the middle. This CDR3 comprises 16 residues. Written as DNA, the CDR3 is TGTGCCAGCAGTGTCGGGACACGCCGTCCAAATCAGCCCCAGCATTTT. Translating gives CASSVGTRRPNQPQHF. The variable domain in full, with the rest retrieved from reference TRBV2 and TRBJ1-5, is EPEVTQTPSHQVTQMGQEVILRCVPISNHLYFYWYRQILGQKVEFLVSFYNNEISEKSEIFDDQFSVERPDGSNFTLKIRSTKLEDSAMYFCASSVGTRRPNQPQHFGDGTRLSIL.

The chain carries TRBV6-6 and TRBJ1-1, with no clear D. V lost 7 bases, J lost 2 bases, and 14 bases lay in between. CDR3 length: 14 residues. From germline, CDR1 is MNHNY and CDR2 SVGAGI (reference sequence). The CDR3 DNA sequence: TGTGCCAGCACTTTAACGGCGGTTAACACTGAAGCTTTCTTT. Its translation is CASTLTAVNTEAFF.

The rearrangement joins TRBV5-1 to TRBJ2-3; the D gene is possibly TRBD1 (6 bases). Per germline, CDR1 SGHRS and CDR2 YFSETQ. The CDR3 spans 16 residues. The ends were cut back, 3 bases at V and 2 bases at J, with 16 bases in the middle. The CDR3 sequence: CASSSQTGSPTDTQYF. DNA of the CDR3: TGCGCCAGCAGCTCCCAAACAGGGTCCCCCACAGATACGCAGTATTTT.

The V call is TRBV7-9, the J call TRBJ1-2; D is perhaps TRBD1 (6 bases). The CDR3 extends over 13 amino acids. Germline-derived CDR1 and CDR2 are SEHNR and FQNEAQ (reference sequence). Between the trimmed V and J ends, which lost 5 bases and 2 bases, there was a span of 9 bases. The DNA of the CDR3 is TGTGCCAGCAGCCTCAGGGGCAACTATGGCTACACCTTC. Translated, it gives CASSLRGNYGYTF.

V gene TRBV15 combines with J gene TRBJ1-5, with a weak D call TRBD1 (5 bases). This CDR3 contains 17 residues. V gave up 3 bases and J gave up 4 bases, with 19 bases separating them. Germline CDR1 reads LNHNV; CDR2 reads YYDKDF (reference sequence). The CDR3 nucleotides are TGTGCCACCAGCAGGAAGAGCGGCGGGGCTGGAAATCAGCCCCAGCATTTT. This translates into CATSRKSGGAGNQPQHF.

Only a few counts were recorded for this clone. An end of the junction differs from the germline gene, which may be a read error. The chain couples TRBV5-1 to TRBJ2-1; D gene ambiguous. Germline V CDR1 and CDR2: SGHRS, YFSETQ. CDR3 size: 13 residues. In DNA form, the CDR3 reads TGCGCCAGCAGCGTTGACTCCCACAATGAGCAGTTCTTC. Its protein product is CASSVDSHNEQFF.

The rearrangement uses TRBV5-1 and TRBJ2-7; 7 nucleotides match TRBD1. CDR1 is SGHRS, CDR2 YFSETQ, per germline. This CDR3 region has 14 residues. V was clipped by 2 bases and J by 2 bases; unmatched bases: 4. The CDR3 region is CASSLLTGTYEQYF. The CDR3 DNA is TGCGCCAGCAGCTTACTGACAGGGACCTACGAGCAGTACTTC.

This clone was detected only once. The chain recombines TRBV4-2 with TRBJ2-7, with 13 bases identical to TRBD2. Per germline, CDR1 LGHNA and CDR2 YNFKEQ. The CDR3 is 18 residues long. V shed 1 base and J 5 bases; nucleotides not matched to a gene: 11. The CDR3 loop reads CASSQGLAGGHRVHEQYF. Written as DNA, the CDR3 is TGTGCCAGCAGCCAAGGACTAGCGGGGGGACACCGGGTCCACGAGCAGTACTTC.

This clone was detected a few times. The chain joins TRBV5-1 to TRBJ1-1; TRBD1 matches 12 bases. This CDR3 spans 15 amino acids. V shed 0 bases, J shed 8 bases, and the junction held 5 bases outside the gene matches. Germline V CDR1 and CDR2: SGHRS, YFSETQ. This CDR3 reads CASSLVGDRGREAFF. The CDR3 nucleotides read TGCGCCAGCAGCTTGGTCGGGGACAGGGGGCGCGAAGCTTTCTTT.

J is TRBJ2-1 and V is TRBV7-3; 8 bases align to TRBD1. There are 15 residues in the CDR3. V shed 5 bases and J 5 bases; nucleotides not matched to a gene: 8. Germline values: CDR1 SGHTA, CDR2 FQGTGA. CDR3 coding DNA: TGTGCCAGCAGCCCACGGCAGGGGGCCGACAATGAGCAGTTCTTC. Encoded protein: CASSPRQGADNEQFF.

The V call is TRBV11-3, the J call TRBJ2-2; TRBD2 agrees at 8 bases. CDR1 and CDR2 from the germline V gene are SGHNT and YENEEA. CDR3 length equals 17 residues. Trimming removed 5 bases from V and 1 base from J; junction bases left unmatched: 9. In nucleotides, the CDR3 is TGTGCCAGCAGCCCCGGTGGAGCGGGGGTGAACACCGGGGAGCTGTTTTTT. Its translation is CASSPGGAGVNTGELFF.

The chain joins TRBV9 to TRBJ2-7; 7 nucleotides match TRBD1. The CDR3 length is 15 residues. Trimming cost V 4 bases and J 5 bases; bases outside gene matches: 12. Germline CDR1 is SGDLS and CDR2 is YYNGEE. Written as DNA, the CDR3 is TGTGCCAGCAGCTTTGGAGACAGGGACGGAGACGAGCAGTACTTC. This codes for CASSFGDRDGDEQYF.

V usage is TRBV7-9 and J usage is TRBJ1-3; D call uncertain. Deletions cut 2 bases from V and 2 bases from J, with 10 bases between. The V gene's germline CDR1 is SEHNR and CDR2 FQNEAQ (reference sequence). The CDR3 length is 15 residues. This CDR3 reads CASSLSTVTGNTIYF. DNA for the CDR3: TGTGCCAGCAGCTTAAGCACGGTCACTGGAAACACCATATATTTT.

This chain joins TRBV10-1 and TRBJ1-1; TRBD1 matches at 9 bases. Looked up from germline, CDR1 is WNHNN and CDR2 is SYGVQD (reference sequence). The CDR3 runs to 16 residues. The trim removed 8 bases at V and 5 bases at J, leaving 15 bases unmatched. The CDR3 reads CASLVPGQGKRTEAFF. CDR3 nucleotide sequence: TGCGCCAGCCTCGTCCCGGGACAGGGAAAGAGGACTGAAGCTTTCTTT.

The chain couples TRBV19 to TRBJ2-7, with TRBD1 matching 8 bases. The CDR3 extends over 14 amino acids. Germline assignment: CDR1 LNHDA and CDR2 SQIVND (reference sequence). V lost 3 bases and J lost 4; bases outside the gene matches: 5. The CDR3 DNA follows: TGTGCCAGTAGTATGCCAGGGGGCGTTTACGAGCAGTACTTC. Its protein is CASSMPGGVYEQYF.